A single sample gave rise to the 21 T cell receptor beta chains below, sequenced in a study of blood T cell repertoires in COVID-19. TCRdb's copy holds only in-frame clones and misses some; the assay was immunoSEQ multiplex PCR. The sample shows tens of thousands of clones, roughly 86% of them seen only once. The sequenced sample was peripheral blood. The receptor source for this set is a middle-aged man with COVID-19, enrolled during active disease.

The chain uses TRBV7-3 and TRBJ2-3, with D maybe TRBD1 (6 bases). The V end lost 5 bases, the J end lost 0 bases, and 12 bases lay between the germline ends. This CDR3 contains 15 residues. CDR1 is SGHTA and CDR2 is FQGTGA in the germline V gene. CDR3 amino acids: CASSPGGGSTDTQYF. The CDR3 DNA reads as TGTGCCAGCAGCCCTGGGGGCGGTAGCACAGATACGCAGTATTTT. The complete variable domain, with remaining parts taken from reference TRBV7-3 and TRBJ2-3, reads GAGVSQTPSNKVTEKGKYVELRCDPISGHTALYWYRQSLGQGPEFLIYFQGTGAADDSGLPNDRFFAVRPEGSVSTLKIQRTERGDSAVYLCASSPGGGSTDTQYFGPGTRLTVL.

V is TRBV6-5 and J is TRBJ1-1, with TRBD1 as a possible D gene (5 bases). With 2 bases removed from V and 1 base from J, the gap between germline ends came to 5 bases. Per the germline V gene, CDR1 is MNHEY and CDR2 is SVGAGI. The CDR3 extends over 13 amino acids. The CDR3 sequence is CASSYRGNTEAFF. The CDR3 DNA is TGTGCCAGCAGTTACAGGGGGAACACTGAAGCTTTCTTT.

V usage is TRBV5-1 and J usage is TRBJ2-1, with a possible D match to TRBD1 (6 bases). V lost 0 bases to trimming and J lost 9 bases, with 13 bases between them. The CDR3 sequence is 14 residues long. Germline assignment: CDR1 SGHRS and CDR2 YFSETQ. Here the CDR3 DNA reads TGCGCCAGCAGCTTGGACAGGGCTAACGGTGAGCAGTTCTTC. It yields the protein CASSLDRANGEQFF.

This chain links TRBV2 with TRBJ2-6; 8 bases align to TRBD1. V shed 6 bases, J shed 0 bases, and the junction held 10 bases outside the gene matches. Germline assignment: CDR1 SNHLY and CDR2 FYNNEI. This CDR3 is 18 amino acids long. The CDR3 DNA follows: TGTGCCAGCAGGCTGACAGGGGCGTACCTCTCTGGGGCCAACGTCCTGACTTTC. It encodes CASRLTGAYLSGANVLTF.

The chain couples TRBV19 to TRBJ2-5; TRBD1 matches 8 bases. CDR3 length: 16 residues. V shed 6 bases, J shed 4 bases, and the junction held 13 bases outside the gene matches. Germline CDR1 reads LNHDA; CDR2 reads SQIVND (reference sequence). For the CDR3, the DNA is TGTGCCAGTAGAAATCCAGGGGGCGCGTCCCCAGAGACCCAGTACTTC. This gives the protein CASRNPGGASPETQYF.

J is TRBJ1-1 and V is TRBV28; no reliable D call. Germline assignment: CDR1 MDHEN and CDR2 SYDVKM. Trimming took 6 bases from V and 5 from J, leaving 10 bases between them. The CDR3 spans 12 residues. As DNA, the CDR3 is TGTGCCAGCAGCACGGGTAGGACTGAAGCTTTCTTT. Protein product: CASSTGRTEAFF.

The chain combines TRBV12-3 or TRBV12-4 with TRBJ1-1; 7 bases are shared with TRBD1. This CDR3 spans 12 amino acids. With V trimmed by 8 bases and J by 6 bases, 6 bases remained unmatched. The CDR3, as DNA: TGTGCCAGCGGACGGGGACAGTCTGAAGCTTTCTTT. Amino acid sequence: CASGRGQSEAFF.

CDR3: CASSIVGAGIRETQYF. As DNA, the CDR3 is TGTGCCAGTAGTATAGTAGGGGCGGGAATTAGGGAGACCCAGTACTTC. The chain carries TRBV19 and TRBJ2-5; weak D call: TRBD2 (6 bases). CDR3 length: 16 residues. Per germline, CDR1 LNHDA and CDR2 SQIVND (reference sequence). V was trimmed by 1 base and J by 5 bases, leaving 17 bases between them. The full variable domain, its missing parts supplied by reference TRBV19 and TRBJ2-5, is DGGITQSPKYLFRKEGQNVTLSCEQNLNHDAMYWYRQDPGQGLRLIYYSQIVNDFQKGDIAEGYSVSREKKESFPLTVTSAQKNPTAFYLCASSIVGAGIRETQYFGPGTRLLVL.

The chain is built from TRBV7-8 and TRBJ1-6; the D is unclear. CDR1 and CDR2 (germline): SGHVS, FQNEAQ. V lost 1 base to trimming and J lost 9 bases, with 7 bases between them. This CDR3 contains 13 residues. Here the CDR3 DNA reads TGTGCCAGCAGCTTAGGGGAGGGTTCACCCCTCCACTTT. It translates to CASSLGEGSPLHF.

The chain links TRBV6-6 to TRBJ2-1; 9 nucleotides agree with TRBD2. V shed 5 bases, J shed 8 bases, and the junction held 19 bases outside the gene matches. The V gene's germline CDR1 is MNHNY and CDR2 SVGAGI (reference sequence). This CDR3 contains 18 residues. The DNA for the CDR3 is TGTGCCAGCAGTCCGCCCAAGTCCGGCGGGGGGGCTACGGATGAGCAGTTCTTC. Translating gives CASSPPKSGGGATDEQFF.

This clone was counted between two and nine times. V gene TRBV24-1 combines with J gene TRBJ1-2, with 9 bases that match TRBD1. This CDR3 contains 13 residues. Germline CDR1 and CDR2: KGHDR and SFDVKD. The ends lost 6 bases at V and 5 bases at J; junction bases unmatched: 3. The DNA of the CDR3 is TGTGCCACCAGTAGGGACAGGGATTATGGCTACACCTTC. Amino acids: CATSRDRDYGYTF.

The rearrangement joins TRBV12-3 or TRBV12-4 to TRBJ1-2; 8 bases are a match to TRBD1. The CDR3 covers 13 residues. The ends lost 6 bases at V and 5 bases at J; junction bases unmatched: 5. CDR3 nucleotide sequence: TGTGCCAGCAGCCTACGACAGGGGTATGGCTACACCTTC. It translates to CASSLRQGYGYTF.

The chain's CDR3 is CASSKGGAGEKLFF. For the CDR3, the DNA is TGTGCCAGTAGTAAAGGGGGGGCTGGTGAAAAACTGTTTTTT. The rearrangement links TRBV19 to TRBJ1-4; D possibly corresponds to TRBD1 (6 bases). Trimming left V 4 bases short and J 7 bases short, with 13 bases between. CDR3 size: 14 residues. Looked up from germline, CDR1 is LNHDA and CDR2 is SQIVND (reference sequence).

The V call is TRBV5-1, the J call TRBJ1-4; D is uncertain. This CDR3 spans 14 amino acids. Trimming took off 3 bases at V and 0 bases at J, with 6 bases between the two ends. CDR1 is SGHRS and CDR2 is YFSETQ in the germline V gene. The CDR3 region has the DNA TGCGCCAGCAGCTCCCTATCAACTAATGAAAAACTGTTTTTT. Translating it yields CASSSLSTNEKLFF.

CDR3 protein: CASTVGLGGYTF. Here the CDR3 DNA reads TGTGCCAGCACGGTGGGACTGGGAGGCTACACCTTC. The chain couples TRBV28 to TRBJ1-2; perhaps TRBD1 as D (5 bases). Germline V CDR1 and CDR2: MDHEN, SYDVKM. The CDR3 covers 12 residues. Deletions cut 7 bases from V and 8 bases from J, with 14 bases between.

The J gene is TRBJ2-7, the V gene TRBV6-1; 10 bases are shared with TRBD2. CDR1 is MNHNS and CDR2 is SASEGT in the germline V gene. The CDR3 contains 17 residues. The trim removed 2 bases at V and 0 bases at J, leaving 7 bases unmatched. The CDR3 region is CASSELAGDAYSYEQYF. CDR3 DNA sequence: TGTGCCAGCAGTGAACTAGCGGGGGATGCATACTCCTACGAGCAGTACTTC.

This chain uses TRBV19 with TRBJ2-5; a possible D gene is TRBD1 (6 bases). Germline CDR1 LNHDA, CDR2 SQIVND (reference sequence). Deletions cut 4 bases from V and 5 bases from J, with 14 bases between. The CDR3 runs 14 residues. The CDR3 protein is CASSTGDRRETQYF. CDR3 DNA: TGTGCCAGTAGTACAGGGGATAGGAGGGAGACCCAGTACTTC.

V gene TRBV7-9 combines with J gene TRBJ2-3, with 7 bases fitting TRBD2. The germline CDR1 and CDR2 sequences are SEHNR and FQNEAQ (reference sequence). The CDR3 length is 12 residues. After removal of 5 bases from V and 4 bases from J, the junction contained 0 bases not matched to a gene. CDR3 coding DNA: TGTGCCAGCAGCGGGGGGGCAGATACGCAGTATTTT. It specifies CASSGGADTQYF.

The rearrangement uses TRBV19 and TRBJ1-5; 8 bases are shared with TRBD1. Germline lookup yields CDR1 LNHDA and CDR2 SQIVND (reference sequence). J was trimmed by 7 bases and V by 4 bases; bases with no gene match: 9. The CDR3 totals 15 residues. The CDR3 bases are TGTGCCAGTAGTACCGGACAGGGTTCGGGACAGCCCCAGCATTTT. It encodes CASSTGQGSGQPQHF.

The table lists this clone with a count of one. DNA for the CDR3: TGTGCCAGCAGTTTTTCCAGCTATGGCTACACCTTC. Protein product: CASSFSSYGYTF. The genes are TRBV28 and TRBJ1-2; D uncertain. The V gene's germline CDR1 is MDHEN and CDR2 SYDVKM. V lost 3 bases and J lost 4, with 6 bases in between. The CDR3 runs 12 residues.

The DNA for the CDR3 is TGTGCCAGCAGCTTAGAAGCGGGAGGGAACTACAATGAGCAGTTCTTC. Protein product: CASSLEAGGNYNEQFF. V gene TRBV7-6 combines with J gene TRBJ2-1; 10 nucleotides match TRBD2. Germline CDR1 and CDR2: SGHVS and FNYEAQ. CDR3 size: 16 residues. V lost 1 base, J lost 3 bases, and 3 bases stayed unmatched.